The source of this TCR beta chain is a study of regulatory T cells in long-lasting Graves disease. In germline, CDR1 is MDHEN, CDR2 SYDVKM. There are 18 residues in the CDR3. The V and J ends lost 4 bases and 1 base, in that order; junction bases with no gene match: 9. As for time point: newly diagnosed GD, antithyroid drugs for less than 3 months. There was RNA extracted from PBMCs, and the TCR library was made from it. Construction of the TCR beta libraries employed iRepertoire HTBI primers in conjunction with Arm-PCR of CDR3 regions. From the multiplex PCR reads, TCRdb called clonotypes with MiXCR, one entry per CDR3 protein. The data show about 420,000 distinct CDR3 sequences, 16% seen once. This clonotype was observed at least ten times. This sample also belongs to another study, concerning T cells in Graves' hyperthyroidism and ophthalmopathy.

V and J are TRBV28 and TRBJ2-1; TRBD2 aligns across 11 bases. The TCR originated in a woman aged 18-29 years with Graves disease. The source material was peripheral blood mononuclear cells (PBMCs), sampled at new diagnosis, from a patient treated with antithyroid drugs. CDR3 coding DNA: TGTGCCAGCAGTTCCATAGCGGGAGGGCCCTTATCCTACAATGAGCAGTTCTTC. Its translation is CASSSIAGGPLSYNEQFF.